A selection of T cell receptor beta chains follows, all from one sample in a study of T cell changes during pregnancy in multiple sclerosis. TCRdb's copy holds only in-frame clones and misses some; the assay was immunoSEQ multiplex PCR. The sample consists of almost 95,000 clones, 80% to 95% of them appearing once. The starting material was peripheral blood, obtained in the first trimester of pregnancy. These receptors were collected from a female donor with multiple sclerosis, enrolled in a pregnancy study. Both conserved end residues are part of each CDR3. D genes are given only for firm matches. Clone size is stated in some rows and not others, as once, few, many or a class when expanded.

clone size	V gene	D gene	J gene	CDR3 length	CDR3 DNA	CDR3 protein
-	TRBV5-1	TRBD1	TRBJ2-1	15	TGCGCCAGCAGCCCTGCCGGGACAGTATACAATGAGCAGTTCTTC	CASSPAGTVYNEQFF
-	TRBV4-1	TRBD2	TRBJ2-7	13	TGCGCCAGCAGCCAGACTAGCGGCTACGAGCAGTACTTC	CASSQTSGYEQYF
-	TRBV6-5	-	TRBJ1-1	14	TGTGCCAGCAGCCCTAGGGGATTGAACACTGAAGCTTTCTTT	CASSPRGLNTEAFF
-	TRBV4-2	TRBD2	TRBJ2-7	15	TGTGCCAGCAGCCAGCAACTAGCGAACTCCTACGAGCAGTACTTC	CASSQQLANSYEQYF
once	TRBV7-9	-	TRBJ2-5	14	TGTGCCAGCAGCCCCCGACTAGTCCAAGAGACCCAGTACTTC	CASSPRLVQETQYF
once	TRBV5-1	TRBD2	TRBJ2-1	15	TGCGCCAGCAGCTTATACGGGACTAGCGTACCTGAGCAGTTCTTC	CASSLYGTSVPEQFF
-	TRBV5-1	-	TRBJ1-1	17	TGCGCCAGCAGCTTTAGGGGGACGGTTCCCCTGAACACTGAAGCTTTCTTT	CASSFRGTVPLNTEAFF
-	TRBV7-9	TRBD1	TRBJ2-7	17	TGTGCCAGCAGCTTTCGTCCAGGGACAGGGGGGGGCATCGAGCAGTACTTC	CASSFRPGTGGGIEQYF
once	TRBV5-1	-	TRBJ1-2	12	TGCGCCAGCAGCTTCGACAGTCAAGGCTACACCTTC	CASSFDSQGYTF
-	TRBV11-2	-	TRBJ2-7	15	TGTGCCAGCAGCTCTTTCGCGGGATCACTCTACGAGCAGTACTTC	CASSSFAGSLYEQYF
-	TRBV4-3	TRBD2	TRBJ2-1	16	TGCGCCAGCAGCCATGCTACTAGCGGTGCTTACAATGAGCAGTTCTTC	CASSHATSGAYNEQFF
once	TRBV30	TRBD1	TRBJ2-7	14	TGTGCCTGGGAACCGGGACAGGGTCCCCACGAGCAGTACTTC	CAWEPGQGPHEQYF
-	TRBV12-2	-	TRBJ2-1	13	TGTGCAAGTCGCTTTAAGGGACTCACTGAGCAGTTCTTC	CASRFKGLTEQFF
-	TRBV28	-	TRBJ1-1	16	TGTGCCAGCAGTTTAATTGCAGGGTTCCGGGTCACTGAAGCTTTCTTT	CASSLIAGFRVTEAFF
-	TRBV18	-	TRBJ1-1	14	TGTGCCAGCTCACCACCGGCGGGAAACACTGAAGCTTTCTTT	CASSPPAGNTEAFF
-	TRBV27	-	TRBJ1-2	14	TGTGCCAGCAGTGGCAGGGGCGCCATCTATGGCTACACCTTC	CASSGRGAIYGYTF
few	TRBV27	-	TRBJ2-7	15	TGTGCCAGCAGTTTACGTTTAGGGACTTACTACGAGCAGTACTTC	CASSLRLGTYYEQYF
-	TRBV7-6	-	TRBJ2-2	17	TGTGCCAGCAGCTTAGTACAGGGTGGGGCGAACACCGGGGAGCTGTTTTTT	CASSLVQGGANTGELFF
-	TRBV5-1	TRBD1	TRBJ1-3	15	TGCGCCAGCAGCTGGACAGGGGATCGCGGAAACACCATATATTTT	CASSWTGDRGNTIYF
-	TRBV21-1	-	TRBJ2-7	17	TGTGCCAGCACCATCCGACTAGCGGGGGACCAATCCTACGAGCAGTACTTC	CASTIRLAGDQSYEQYF
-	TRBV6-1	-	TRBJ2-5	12	TGTGCCAGCAGTGAAACTGTAAGAACCCAGTACTTC	CASSETVRTQYF
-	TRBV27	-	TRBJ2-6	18	TGTGCCAGCAGGACCATTGGACTTCCCCTTACTGGGGCCAACGTCCTGACTTTC	CASRTIGLPLTGANVLTF
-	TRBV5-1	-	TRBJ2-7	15	TGCGCCAGCAGTCCTGCGCGGGGCCCGGTGGACGAGCAGTACTTC	CASSPARGPVDEQYF
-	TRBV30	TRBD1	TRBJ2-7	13	TGTGCCTGTACTACAGGGGCCAGCTACGAGCAGTACTTC	CACTTGASYEQYF
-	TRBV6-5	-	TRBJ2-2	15	TGTGCCAGCAGTACGGGGTCGGAGTTCATCGGGGAGCTGTTTTTT	CASSTGSEFIGELFF
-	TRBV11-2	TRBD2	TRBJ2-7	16	TGTGCCAGCAGCTTAGGGCTTAGCGGGAGGGCCTACGAGCAGTACTTC	CASSLGLSGRAYEQYF
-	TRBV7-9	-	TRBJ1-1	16	TGTGCCAGCAGCTCTCTGGACAGCCTTATGAACACTGAAGCTTTCTTT	CASSSLDSLMNTEAFF
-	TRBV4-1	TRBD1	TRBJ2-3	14	TGCGCCAGCAGTCAGGACAGGGGGACAGATACGCAGTATTTT	CASSQDRGTDTQYF
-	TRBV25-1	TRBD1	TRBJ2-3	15	TGTGCCAGCAGTGACACAGGGGCCTACACAGATACGCAGTATTTT	CASSDTGAYTDTQYF
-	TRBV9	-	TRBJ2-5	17	TGTGCCAGCAGCGCCCTAACGGGACAGGGACTAGGAGAGACCCAGTACTTC	CASSALTGQGLGETQYF
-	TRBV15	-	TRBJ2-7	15	TGTGCCACCAGCAGAGATCTTGCAGGTTACTACGAGCAGTACTTC	CATSRDLAGYYEQYF